One T cell receptor (beta chain) is described in this entry. Its antigen remains undetermined. Base-call qualities are not available, and no considerably larger clone is one nucleotide away. TCRbeta CDR3 regions were amplified from genomic DNA using the immunoSEQ Assay, a bias-controlled multiplex PCR. The paper's data handling went like this. Nucleated cell counts per sample were estimated from amplification of reference gene primers within the assay. Sequence reads were collapsed and filtered to measure the absolute abundance of every unique TCRbeta CDR3 rearrangement. For each sample, productive Simpson clonality was calculated as the square root of Simpson's diversity index over productive rearrangements. The clones in this table, taken by TCRdb from immuneACCESS, are in-frame only. Not every clone is retained; where verified, under half of the shortfall comes from an unresolved V gene, and the cause of the rest is unknown. V and J calls plus clone size are reproduced from that table; the DNA served to infer D and trimming. A total of about 300,000 clones appear in this sample, 85% of them only once. The ten most abundant clones make up 1.5% to 2% of the sample.

Enrolling through a virtual design, the prospective study's participants ranged in age from about 18 to 89 years and lived across around 25 United States geographic areas. In the prospective study, participants were assigned to cohorts based on the clinical history participants reported in a screening survey and a study questionnaire. Exposed participants had been in contact, within 2 weeks of entering the study, with a person who had a PCR-confirmed or clinician-diagnosed case of COVID-19. In the prospective study, whole blood, serum and a nasopharyngeal or oropharyngeal swab were collected from each participant by mobile phlebotomists. Prospective study participants could optionally give additional blood draws and questionnaires over an approximately 2-month period. Blood samples from the prospective study were shipped frozen or at room temperature prior to DNA extraction. The source of the sample is a study of blood T cell repertoires in COVID-19 (dated by TCRdb to 2018 to 2021). Concerning the study at large: Samples covering the acute and convalescent phases of COVID-19 were provided by collaborators in the United States, Italy and Spain. The prospective study material was composed of cDNA or gDNA derived from T cells, B-cell-depleted T cells, or PBMCs. Subjects who had been exposed to COVID-19, were actively infected with it, or had recovered from it provided the deeply sampled blood TCRbeta repertoires that made up the dataset. The repertoires were released in a freely available public database meant as a resource for research on the immune response to SARS-CoV-2. The samples were drawn from the first 160 participants of the ongoing ImmuneRACE study and from under 1,500 subjects provided by 6 global collaborators. A de-identified subject ID, COVID-19 status, age in years and sex were almost always included in the sample metadata. Where available, HLA class I and class II types were obtained from metadata supplied by the sample provider rather than from assay-based typing. General study outcomes and caveats: The quantity of clinical and demographic metadata differed by source and by participant and was supplied without curation.

This receptor was identified in a woman in her 30s who had been exposed to COVID-19. The sample taken for sequencing was PBMCs or T cells enriched from blood (not recorded which).

The CDR3 has the sequence CASSPTHDLSVGDTQYF. The DNA reads TGTGCCAGCAGTCCAACCCACGACCTAAGCGTGGGAGATACGCAGTATTTT. This chain joins TRBV28 to TRBJ2-3; the D gene assignment is ambiguous. Including cysteine and phenylalanine, the CDR3 has 17 amino acids. Only the CDR3 region is kept as DNA, spanning 51 bases read in frame from base 1. Looking up the germline V gene yields CDR1 MDHEN and CDR2 SYDVKM. V loses 5 bases of germline sequence and J loses 5 bases, and the interval between the two ends is 23 bases.